The next 18 T cell receptor beta chains were all read from a single sample in a study of CD4 T cells in relation to SARS-CoV-2 and coronaviruses. Profiled with immunoSEQ multiplex PCR; TCRdb holds only in-frame clones, not every one. Of tens of thousands of clones in the sample, approximately 84% are singletons; the top ten hold less than 1.5%. These receptors' antigens are unknown. Specimen: naive CD4+ T cells from PBMCs, cultured in vitro. Subset: naive CD4+ T cells isolated by negative enrichment. The origin of the receptors is an adult with COVID-19.

The chain is built from TRBV5-1 and TRBJ1-4; D is possibly TRBD1 (5 bases). The CDR3 sequence is 14 residues long. CDR1 and CDR2 (germline): SGHRS, YFSETQ. V was shortened by 0 bases and J by 5 bases, with 8 bases between the two germline ends. CDR3 in amino acids: CASSLGQTNEKLFF. In DNA form, the CDR3 reads TGCGCCAGCAGCTTGGGACAGACAAATGAAAAACTGTTTTTT.

This chain links TRBV27 with TRBJ1-2; tentatively, D is TRBD1 (6 bases). Germline V gene data show CDR1 as MNHEY and CDR2 as SMNVEV (reference sequence). The V end lost 6 bases, the J end lost 0 bases, and 8 bases lay between the germline ends. The length of the CDR3 is 13 residues. CDR3 in amino acids: CASRGDTNYGYTF. CDR3 DNA sequence: TGTGCCAGCAGGGGGGACACTAACTATGGCTACACCTTC.

This chain uses TRBV18 with TRBJ2-7; D is undetermined. Trimming took off 2 bases at V and 2 bases at J, with 13 bases between the two ends. This CDR3 is built from 15 residues. Germline V gives CDR1 KGHSH, CDR2 LQKENI. The CDR3 nucleotides are TGTGCCAGCTCACCAATTAGGGCGGTAACCTACGAGCAGTACTTC. This codes for CASSPIRAVTYEQYF.

The chain joins TRBV2 to TRBJ1-2; D perhaps matches TRBD1 (5 bases). CDR3 size: 15 residues. Between the trimmed V and J ends, which lost 7 bases and 4 bases, there was a span of 19 bases. Per the germline V gene, CDR1 is SNHLY and CDR2 is FYNNEI. Here the CDR3 reads CASIRDGGWAYGYTF. CDR3 bases: TGTGCCAGCATCAGGGACGGAGGGTGGGCCTATGGCTACACCTTC.

The table lists this clone with a few counts. The rearrangement uses TRBV21-1 and TRBJ1-1; TRBD1 is the table's D call, not checked against the DNA. TRBV21-1 is given as a pseudogene. This CDR3 spans 15 amino acids. CDR3 DNA sequence: TGTGCCAGCAGCAAACGGGCTCAGGGGGACACTGAAGCTTTCTTT. This encodes CASSKRAQGDTEAFF.

The J gene is TRBJ1-3, the V gene TRBV5-1, with unresolved D. Trimming removed 1 base at V and 6 bases at J, with 14 bases between. This CDR3 contains 15 residues. Germline CDR1 is SGHRS and CDR2 is YFSETQ. For the CDR3, the DNA is TGCGCCAGCAGCTTGATCGGATCTCGCGAAAACACCATATATTTT. Translated: CASSLIGSRENTIYF. Based on the CDR3 plus reference TRBV5-1 and TRBJ1-3, the full variable domain is KAGVTQTPRYLIKTRGQQVTLSCSPISGHRSVSWYQQTPGQGLQFLFEYFSETQRNKGNFPGRFSGRQFSNSRSEMNVSTLELGDSALYLCASSLIGSRENTIYFGEGSWLTVV.

The CDR3 bases are TGTGCCAGCAGTTTATCTCAAGATCAGCCCCAGCATTTT. It translates to CASSLSQDQPQHF. The V gene is TRBV12-3 or TRBV12-4, the J gene TRBJ1-5; no definite D call. This CDR3 comprises 13 residues. V shed 2 bases and J shed 5 bases, with 7 bases lying between them.

This rearrangement joins TRBV5-1 to TRBJ2-1, with D unclear. Trimming removed 2 bases from V and 9 bases from J, with 6 bases in between. CDR1 is SGHRS and CDR2 is YFSETQ in the germline V gene. The CDR3 contains 11 residues. CDR3 residues: CASSLGPEQFF. The CDR3 nucleotides are TGCGCCAGCAGCTTAGGACCTGAGCAGTTCTTC.

J is TRBJ2-5 and V is TRBV7-8; possibly TRBD1 for D (5 bases). Germline V gene lookup returns CDR1 SGHVS and CDR2 FQNEAQ. The CDR3 sequence is 15 residues long. V dropped 7 bases and J dropped 1 base, with 16 bases sitting between them. The CDR3 loop reads CASTGWGPIQETQYF. CDR3 coding DNA: TGTGCCAGCACCGGTTGGGGCCCGATCCAAGAGACCCAGTACTTC. The full variable domain, completed using reference TRBV7-8 and TRBJ2-5, is GAGVSQSPRYKVAKRGQDVALRCDPISGHVSLFWYQQALGQGPEFLTYFQNEAQLDKSGLPSDRFFAERPEGSVSTLKIQRTQQEDSAVYLCASTGWGPIQETQYFGPGTRLLVL.

The chain uses TRBV28 and TRBJ2-7; D is tentatively TRBD1 or TRBD2 (6 bases each). The CDR3 length is 17 residues. V was pared by 3 bases and J by 4 bases, with 22 bases between. Germline V CDR1 and CDR2: MDHEN, SYDVKM. The CDR3 loop reads CASSFYPRGTRGYEQYF. CDR3 nucleotide sequence: TGTGCCAGCAGTTTTTATCCCCGGGGGACCAGGGGTTACGAGCAGTACTTC.

The CDR3 protein is CASSARGYEQYF. As DNA, the CDR3 is TGTGCCAGCAGTGCGCGTGGCTACGAGCAGTACTTC. The chain uses TRBV2 and TRBJ2-7; D remains ambiguous. The CDR3 sequence is 12 residues long. Germline V gives CDR1 SNHLY, CDR2 FYNNEI. The germline V and J ends were trimmed by 4 bases and 3 bases, with 7 bases remaining between them.

This chain joins TRBV24-1 and TRBJ2-2; the D gene is possibly TRBD2 (5 bases). Trimming removed 4 bases at V and 1 base at J, with 9 bases between. CDR1 and CDR2 from the germline V gene are KGHDR and SFDVKD. The CDR3 has 15 residues. This CDR3 is CATSEQLENTGELFF. The CDR3 DNA follows: TGTGCCACCAGTGAGCAACTAGAGAACACCGGGGAGCTGTTTTTT.

The CDR3 bases are TGTGCCAGCAATTCCCAGGGCTCGGGGGGAGGGACCCAGTACTTC. This translates into CASNSQGSGGGTQYF. This chain connects TRBV2 to TRBJ2-5; 7 bases agree with TRBD2. Germline CDR1 SNHLY, CDR2 FYNNEI. This CDR3 contains 15 residues. The V segment lost 7 bases and the J segment 7 bases; nucleotides outside the gene matches: 15.

The V and J genes are TRBV28 and TRBJ2-1, with 8 bases fitting TRBD2. V trimming: 5 bases; J trimming: 6 bases; junction bases outside the gene matches: 15. Germline V gene data show CDR1 as MDHEN and CDR2 as SYDVKM. This CDR3 comprises 17 residues. Written as DNA, the CDR3 is TGTGCCAGCAGTCCGAGATTAGCGGGGCGGGGGATCAATGAGCAGTTCTTC. It encodes CASSPRLAGRGINEQFF.

The CDR3 nucleotides are TGTGCCATCAGTGGGGGCAGGGGTGCTAGCACAGATACGCAGTATTTT. Its protein is CAISGGRGASTDTQYF. The chain is built from TRBV10-3 and TRBJ2-3; D possibly corresponds to TRBD1 (6 bases). Trimming took 4 bases from V and 0 from J, leaving 14 bases between them. Germline CDR1 and CDR2: ENHRY and SYGVKD. The CDR3 extends over 16 amino acids.

This chain connects TRBV28 to TRBJ2-2; TRBD1 aligns across 9 bases. Germline V gene sequence: CDR1 MDHEN, CDR2 SYDVKM. The trim removed 5 bases at V and 7 bases at J, leaving 14 bases unmatched. The CDR3 length is 17 residues. CDR3 DNA sequence: TGTGCCAGCAGTCCCTCCGGGACAGGGCCAAACGGCGGGGAGCTGTTTTTT. Protein sequence: CASSPSGTGPNGGELFF.

Here the CDR3 reads CASRPMRQGRNTEAFF. As DNA, the CDR3 is TGTGCCAGCAGACCGATGAGGCAGGGAAGGAACACTGAAGCTTTCTTT. The chain combines TRBV5-4 with TRBJ1-1, with D possibly TRBD1 on 5 matching bases. The CDR3 length is 16 residues. Trimming pared 5 bases from V and 1 base from J, leaving 18 bases between. CDR1 and CDR2 (germline): SGHNT, YYREEE (reference sequence).

This chain joins TRBV3-1 (or the pseudogene TRBV3-2) and TRBJ2-7; no reliable D call. CDR3 length: 13 residues. V was clipped by 1 base and J by 7 bases, with 11 bases between them. The germline V gene encodes CDR1 LGHDT and CDR2 YNNKEL (reference sequence). CDR3 region: CASSQALASEQYF. Written as DNA, the CDR3 is TGTGCCAGCAGCCAAGCTTTAGCTTCAGAGCAGTACTTC.